Detailed here is one TCR beta chain. What it recognizes is unknown. The entry originates in a study of Ad26.COV2.S vaccination and SARS-CoV-2 variants. The V segment lost 6 bases and the J segment 1 base; nucleotides outside the gene matches: 5. The CDR3 spans 15 residues. The V gene's germline CDR1 is SGHTA and CDR2 FQGNSA. Treatment in this sample: around 19 received Ad26.COV2.S at low or high dose, single or two shots; roughly 5 received placebo; per-sample allocation not given. The samples were gathered on day 63 after the first injection of vaccine or placebo. Findings and caveats of the study: Vaccine and placebo recipients had comparable breadth of non-spike TCRs.

The repertoire was sequenced with immunoSEQ multiplex PCR; TCRdb's copy has only in-frame clones and lacks some. The sample includes around 250,000 clones, around 88% seen only once; the top ten take roughly 3%. Sequencing was performed on peripheral blood, taken in a trial of Ad26.COV2.S vaccine versus placebo. The chain carries TRBV7-2 and TRBJ2-5, with 10 bases fitting TRBD2. This TCR was sampled from a person aged 18-60 years who received the Ad26.COV2.S COVID-19 vaccine or a placebo. The CDR3: CASREVAGGQETQYF. The DNA for the CDR3 is TGTGCCAGCAGGGAGGTAGCGGGGGGCCAAGAGACCCAGTACTTC.